The 5 T cell receptor beta chains reported below all come from one sample, sequenced in a study of T cell changes during pregnancy in multiple sclerosis. The table came from immunoSEQ multiplex PCR; TCRdb's copy has only in-frame clones and leaves some out. The sample contains approximately 33,000 clones, 80% to 90% of which appear only once. The material was CD4+ T cells from peripheral blood mononuclear cells, obtained in the first trimester of pregnancy. The receptors were sampled from a female donor in good health, enrolled as a control in a pregnancy study.

Details on this clone: One end of the junction does not line up with germline, which may come from a read error. The gene calls are TRBV7-7 and TRBJ2-2; 11 bases are a match to TRBD1. The CDR3 spans 14 residues. Germline CDR1 SSHAT, CDR2 FNYEAQ (reference sequence). The CDR3 coding sequence is TGTGCTAGCAGCCCGGGACAGGGGGGCGGGGAGCTGTTTTTT. Protein product: CASSPGQGGGELFF.

The chain joins TRBV6-4 to TRBJ2-1; 8 nucleotides agree with TRBD1. CDR3 length: 13 residues. CDR1 is MRHNA and CDR2 is SNTAGT in the germline V gene. J lost 9 bases, V lost 4 bases, and 5 bases had no gene match. The CDR3 bases are TGTGCCAGCAGTGGGACAGGGTTTGGTGAGCAGTTCTTC. Encoded protein: CASSGTGFGEQFF.

This sequence joins TRBV11-3 and TRBJ2-1; TRBD2 aligns across 13 bases. The CDR3 has 19 amino acids. Germline V gene sequence: CDR1 SGHNT, CDR2 YENEEA. The trim removed 1 base at V and 2 bases at J, leaving 8 bases unmatched. CDR3 loop: CASSLAGTSGALTYNEQFF. Here the CDR3 DNA reads TGTGCCAGCAGCTTAGCGGGGACTAGCGGGGCGCTCACCTACAATGAGCAGTTCTTC.

The chain links TRBV6-4 to TRBJ1-1, with TRBD1 identical over 7 bases. The junction had 9 bases not matched to a gene; V was cut back by 6 bases and J by 5 bases. The CDR3 is 14 residues long. CDR1 is MRHNA and CDR2 is SNTAGT in the germline V gene. The CDR3 nucleotides are TGTGCCAGCAGCCGAGGGGGCGCGGGGACTGAAGCTTTCTTT. This sequence encodes CASSRGGAGTEAFF.

The V and J genes are TRBV27 and TRBJ2-3; D is undetermined. The V gene lost 3 bases and the J gene lost 6 bases, with 10 bases spanning the gap. The CDR3 runs 13 residues. Germline lookup yields CDR1 MNHEY and CDR2 SMNVEV (reference sequence). The CDR3 region is CASSFRPQDTQYF. The CDR3 nucleotides are TGTGCCAGCAGTTTCCGCCCCCAGGATACGCAGTATTTT.